The 30 T cell receptor beta chains given below trace back to one sample, sequenced in a study of blood T cells in healthy people across ages. Through a sample-barcoded 5' primer and a J-beta primer mix, a second PCR was run for roughly 6 to 11 cycles. One entry per CDR3 protein results from TCRdb running MiXCR on the 5' RACE reads. The table lists about 1 million distinct CDR3 sequences, about 23% of them singletons. The data were also submitted as part of a second study, on T cells of mothers and their children.

Sequenced input: blood. Source of these receptors: a girl aged 2 to 9 in good health.

Only a few counts were recorded for this clonotype. The V gene is TRBV5-6, the J gene TRBJ2-5, with D perhaps matching TRBD1 or TRBD2 (5 bases each). The V gene lost 1 base and the J gene lost 2 bases, with 12 bases spanning the gap. The CDR3 is 15 amino acids. Germline CDR1 and CDR2: SGHDT and YYEEEE. Here the CDR3 DNA reads TGTGCCAGCAGCTTGATTACGGGGCTACAAGAGACCCAGTACTTC. Translation: CASSLITGLQETQYF.

This clonotype has more than one count but fewer than ten. The chain links TRBV7-2 to TRBJ2-1; D is undetermined. V lost 0 bases, J lost 6 bases, and 6 bases lay in between. Germline CDR1 SGHTA, CDR2 FQGNSA. The CDR3 length is 13 residues. In DNA form, the CDR3 reads TGTGCCAGCAGCTTAGCCGCCGCCAATGAGCAGTTCTTC. This codes for CASSLAAANEQFF.

This clonotype was seen only a few times. J is TRBJ2-1 and V is TRBV6-1; possibly TRBD1 or TRBD2 for D (6 bases each). The V and J ends lost 1 base and 5 bases respectively, with 12 bases between them. The germline gives CDR1 MNHNS, CDR2 SASEGT. CDR3 length: 15 residues. CDR3 nucleotide sequence: TGTGCCAGCAGTGAAGAGGGGGGACACAACAATGAGCAGTTCTTC. Its protein product is CASSEEGGHNNEQFF.

This chain connects TRBV29-1 to TRBJ1-2; possibly TRBD1 for D (5 bases). The CDR3 sequence is 13 residues long. CDR1 and CDR2 from the germline V gene are SQVTM and ANQGSEA. V lost 4 bases and J lost 5, with 14 bases in between. CDR3 DNA: TGCAGCGTTGGGGGGGGTGACAGATATGGCTACACCTTC. This encodes CSVGGGDRYGYTF.

This rearrangement joins TRBV29-1 to TRBJ2-5; TRBD1 matches 8 bases. CDR1 and CDR2 (germline): SQVTM, ANQGSEA. CDR3 size: 12 residues. With V trimmed by 7 bases and J by 5 bases, 6 bases remained unmatched. The CDR3, as DNA: TGCAGCGGGAGACAGGGGCAGGAGACCCAGTACTTC. Its translation: CSGRQGQETQYF. Supplemented by reference TRBV29-1 and TRBJ2-5, the full variable domain reads SAVISQKPSRDICQRGTSLTIQCQVDSQVTMMFWYRQQPGQSLTLIATANQGSEATYESGFVIDKFPISRPNLTFSTLTVSNMSPEDSSIYLCSGRQGQETQYFGPGTRLLVL.

In its sample, this clonotype was seen a few times. This sequence joins TRBV27 and TRBJ1-4, with a possible D match to TRBD1 (5 bases). CDR1 MNHEY and CDR2 SMNVEV come from the germline V gene (reference sequence). The ends were cut back, 10 bases at V and 10 bases at J, with 19 bases in the middle. This CDR3 spans 13 amino acids. CDR3 bases: TGTGCCACCTACGGGACTTCCTCTGGAAAACTGTTTTTT. It encodes CATYGTSSGKLFF.

This chain uses TRBV11-3 with TRBJ2-3; weak D call: TRBD2 (5 bases). With 4 bases removed from V and 0 bases from J, the gap between germline ends came to 14 bases. CDR3 size: 16 residues. Germline V gene data show CDR1 as SGHNT and CDR2 as YENEEA. CDR3 in amino acids: CASSSVALASTDTQYF. The CDR3, as DNA: TGTGCCAGCAGCTCAGTAGCCCTAGCAAGCACAGATACGCAGTATTTT.

This rearrangement joins TRBV25-1 to TRBJ2-1; D perhaps matches TRBD2 (5 bases). Trimming removed 4 bases at V and 7 bases at J, with 20 bases between. The germline gives CDR1 MGHDK, CDR2 SYGVNS. The CDR3 runs 16 residues. The CDR3 here is CASSGTLGQRSNEQFF. As DNA, the CDR3 is TGTGCCAGCAGTGGTACCCTGGGTCAGCGGTCTAATGAGCAGTTCTTC.

The chain joins TRBV29-1 to TRBJ1-2; 8 nucleotides line up with TRBD1. The V and J ends lost 6 bases and 0 bases, in that order; junction bases with no gene match: 3. The CDR3 has 13 amino acids. In germline, CDR1 is SQVTM, CDR2 ANQGSEA. The CDR3 sequence is CSVRTGTNYGYTF. The CDR3 region has the DNA TGCAGCGTCCGGACAGGGACTAACTATGGCTACACCTTC.

The chain combines TRBV27 with TRBJ1-6; no clear D gene. Germline loops: CDR1 MNHEY, CDR2 SMNVEV (reference sequence). The CDR3 length is 15 residues. The V end lost 6 bases, the J end lost 7 bases, and 16 bases lay between the germline ends. The CDR3 protein is CASSTDNQENSPLHF. The CDR3 DNA reads as TGTGCCAGCAGCACAGACAACCAGGAAAATTCACCCCTCCACTTT.

This chain uses TRBV12-3 or TRBV12-4 with TRBJ1-1, with D hard to call. CDR3 length equals 15 residues. V dropped 5 bases and J dropped 4 bases, with 17 bases sitting between them. CDR3 sequence: CASSRPTLFGTEAFF. The CDR3 coding sequence is TGTGCCAGCAGTCGACCGACACTCTTTGGCACTGAAGCTTTCTTT.

This clonotype was recorded a few times. V usage is TRBV29-1 and J usage is TRBJ2-5; D is unresolved. The V gene's germline CDR1 is SQVTM and CDR2 ANQGSEA. This CDR3 is 13 amino acids long. V was clipped by 1 base and J by 5 bases, with 11 bases between them. The CDR3 spells CSVEGGPFETQYF. The CDR3 region has the DNA TGCAGCGTTGAAGGTGGGCCCTTCGAGACCCAGTACTTC. Combining the CDR3 with reference TRBV29-1 and TRBJ2-5 gives the whole variable domain SAVISQKPSRDICQRGTSLTIQCQVDSQVTMMFWYRQQPGQSLTLIATANQGSEATYESGFVIDKFPISRPNLTFSTLTVSNMSPEDSSIYLCSVEGGPFETQYFGPGTRLLVL.

A few counts support this clonotype. The chain joins TRBV6-5 to TRBJ2-3; a possible D gene is TRBD2 (7 bases). Germline CDR1 MNHEY, CDR2 SVGAGI. CDR3 size: 12 residues. The ends were cut back, 11 bases at V and 5 bases at J, with 14 bases in the middle. The CDR3, as DNA: TGTGCCGAACAGGGAGGGGGAGATACGCAGTATTTT. Protein sequence: CAEQGGGDTQYF.

J is TRBJ2-5 and V is TRBV2, with TRBD2 matching over 9 bases. TRBJ2-1 matches the DNA end more closely, so the J call is doubtful. Germline loops: CDR1 SNHLY, CDR2 FYNNEI. The CDR3 has 15 residues. CDR3 sequence (DNA): TGTGCCAGCGACGGGGAGAAGCGGGGGGACAATGAGCAGTTCTTC. This encodes CASDGEKRGDNEQFF.

The V and J genes are TRBV5-6 and TRBJ1-6; no clear D gene. The V end was cut by 4 bases, the J end by 6 bases, with 11 bases between. Germline V gene sequence: CDR1 SGHDT, CDR2 YYEEEE. This CDR3 has 14 amino acids. Here the CDR3 reads CASSPGSANSPLHF. As DNA, the CDR3 is TGTGCCAGCAGCCCTGGCAGCGCTAATTCACCCCTCCACTTT.

This clonotype occurred a few times. This rearrangement joins TRBV14 to TRBJ1-2; D not certain. Germline assignment: CDR1 SGHDN and CDR2 FVKESK. V lost 2 bases, J lost 3 bases, and 7 bases lay in between. The CDR3 consists of 13 residues. The CDR3 DNA is TGTGCCAGCAGCCAAATACAATACTATGGCTACACCTTC. Residues: CASSQIQYYGYTF.

The chain combines TRBV12-5 with TRBJ1-5; D remains ambiguous. V lost 4 bases, J lost 5 bases, and 3 bases lay in between. The CDR3 consists of 11 residues. Germline V gives CDR1 LGHNT, CDR2 FRNRAP. The CDR3 nucleotides read TGTGCTAGTGGTTCTGATCAGCCCCAGCATTTT. It yields the protein CASGSDQPQHF. Drawing the rest from reference TRBV12-5 and TRBJ1-5, the complete variable domain is DARVTQTPRHKVTEMGQEVTMRCQPILGHNTVFWYRQTMMQGLELLAYFRNRAPLDDSGMPKDRFSAEMPDATLATLKIQPSEPRDSAVYFCASGSDQPQHFGDGTRLSIL.

This clonotype was seen a few times. The V gene is TRBV29-1, the J gene TRBJ2-5; no clear D. Germline V gives CDR1 SQVTM, CDR2 ANQGSEA. V lost 8 bases to trimming and J lost 1 base, with 17 bases between them. The CDR3 length is 14 residues. This chain's CDR3 is CSIRPIPSQETQYF. CDR3 DNA sequence: TGCAGCATTAGGCCAATCCCCTCCCAAGAGACCCAGTACTTC.

This clonotype has a count of ten or more. The chain has TRBV7-2 and TRBJ1-3; maybe TRBD1 (6 bases). The ends were cut back, 5 bases at V and 0 bases at J, with 11 bases in the middle. The CDR3 is 15 residues long. From germline, CDR1 is SGHTA and CDR2 FQGNSA. CDR3 loop: CASSPQGGSGNTIYF. The CDR3 coding sequence is TGTGCCAGCAGCCCACAAGGGGGCTCTGGAAACACCATATATTTT.

This clonotype was recorded a few times. The chain uses TRBV29-1 and TRBJ2-1; D might be TRBD2 (5 bases). The CDR3 runs 16 residues. CDR1 and CDR2 (germline): SQVTM, ANQGSEA. The ends were cut back, 1 base at V and 3 bases at J, with 16 bases in the middle. The CDR3 loop is CSVEARLASYYNEQFF. The CDR3 DNA sequence: TGCAGCGTTGAAGCCCGGCTTGCTAGCTACTACAATGAGCAGTTCTTC.

This clonotype was counted only a few times. The chain has TRBV12-3 or TRBV12-4 and TRBJ2-7; the D call may be TRBD1 or TRBD2 (6 bases each). The end of the DNA fits TRBJ2-5 better, so the J call may be wrong. This CDR3 has 16 residues. CDR3 amino acids: CASSLADGGLGGTQYF. The CDR3 DNA reads TGTGCCAGCAGTTTAGCCGACGGGGGCCTAGGGGGGACCCAGTACTTC.

V is TRBV3-1 and J is TRBJ2-5, with D perhaps given as TRBD1 or TRBD2 (5 bases each). Germline V CDR1 and CDR2: LGHDT, YNNKEL (reference sequence). V lost 4 bases and J lost 4, with 13 bases in between. The CDR3 consists of 14 residues. As DNA, the CDR3 is TGTGCCAGCAGCCCTTTGGGGGAAACAGAGACCCAGTACTTC. This codes for CASSPLGETETQYF.

This chain uses TRBV7-9 with TRBJ1-1; TRBD1 matches at 9 bases. From germline, CDR1 is SEHNR and CDR2 FQNEAQ (reference sequence). This CDR3 has 15 amino acids. V lost 5 bases and J lost 4; bases outside the gene matches: 8. CDR3 sequence (DNA): TGTGCCAGCAGCCCGAGGACAGGGGAAGTCACTGAAGCTTTCTTT. Its protein product is CASSPRTGEVTEAFF.

A few counts support this clonotype. The genes are TRBV12-3 or TRBV12-4 and TRBJ1-1; D possibly corresponds to TRBD1 (5 bases). CDR3 length: 11 amino acids. Between the trimmed V and J ends, which lost 1 base and 9 bases, there was a span of 6 bases. Here the CDR3 reads CASSLGGKAFF. The CDR3 region has the DNA TGTGCCAGCAGTTTAGGGGGGAAAGCTTTCTTT.

This clonotype has only a few counts. This may come from a read error, since a much larger clone is one base off. The chain uses TRBV9 and TRBJ2-5, with a possible D match to TRBD2 (5 bases). The assigned J gene may be wrong: the sequence end matches TRBJ2-1 better. The CDR3 contains 14 residues. CDR1 SGDLS and CDR2 YYNGEE come from the germline V gene. In nucleotides, the CDR3 is TGTGCCAGCAGCGCCGACCAGCGGAATAATGAGCAGTTCTTC. This encodes CASSADQRNNEQFF.

This clonotype was seen only a few times. The rearrangement uses TRBV9 and TRBJ2-5, with 8 nucleotides matching TRBD2. The end of the DNA is better explained by TRBJ2-1, so the J call may be wrong. The CDR3 runs to 15 residues. Germline CDR1 is SGDLS and CDR2 is YYNGEE. The CDR3 DNA is TGTGCCAGCAGCCCCCGGGTAGCGGGGAGCAATGAGCAGTTCTTC. Translation: CASSPRVAGSNEQFF.

The genes are TRBV7-9 and TRBJ2-5; tentative D call: TRBD2 (7 bases). Matching the DNA end better, TRBJ2-7 makes the J call doubtful. CDR1 and CDR2 (germline): SEHNR, FQNEAQ (reference sequence). The CDR3 sequence is 14 residues long. The CDR3: CAGGVGGASYEQYF. For the CDR3, the DNA is TGTGCCGGAGGTGTGGGGGGGGCTTCCTACGAGCAGTACTTC.

The rearrangement uses TRBV11-2 and TRBJ2-6; D is undetermined. The CDR3 length is 15 residues. Looked up from germline, CDR1 is SGHAT and CDR2 is FQNNGV. The V and J ends lost 4 bases and 0 bases respectively, with 7 bases between them. The CDR3: CASSSVNSGANVLTF. The DNA for the CDR3 is TGTGCCAGCAGCTCCGTGAACTCTGGGGCCAACGTCCTGACTTTC.

This clonotype showed up just a few times. The chain links TRBV3-1 to TRBJ2-3; tentatively, D is TRBD2 (5 bases). CDR1 and CDR2 from the germline V gene are LGHDT and YNNKEL (reference sequence). This CDR3 comprises 14 residues. The V and J ends lost 2 bases and 2 bases respectively, with 8 bases between them. As DNA, the CDR3 is TGTGCCAGCAGCCAACGGGGAGCCACAGATACGCAGTATTTT. Protein sequence: CASSQRGATDTQYF.

This clonotype has more than one count but fewer than ten. The chain recombines TRBV20-1 with TRBJ1-1; D may be TRBD1 (6 bases). The CDR3 is 12 amino acids. V gave up 6 bases and J gave up 6 bases, with 14 bases separating them. The V gene's germline CDR1 is DFQATT and CDR2 SNEGSKA (reference sequence). The CDR3 sequence is CSARYGQSEAFF. CDR3 DNA sequence: TGCAGTGCGCGCTACGGACAGTCTGAAGCTTTCTTT.